The 13 T cell receptor beta chains reported below all come from one sample, sequenced in a study of identical twins. TCRdb analysed the 5' RACE reads with MiXCR anew, one entry per CDR3 protein. The sample yields under 300,000 distinct CDR3 sequences, over 11% seen once. The sample taken for sequencing was memory (CD45RO+) T cells sorted from blood. The receptors derive from a woman aged 18-35 years in good health.

The rearrangement links TRBV5-1 to TRBJ2-2, with D possibly TRBD2 on 5 matching bases. Trimming stripped 1 base from V and 2 bases from J, with 12 bases between. The V gene's germline CDR1 is SGHRS and CDR2 YFSETQ. The CDR3 extends over 16 amino acids. The CDR3 loop is CASSLMEVPNTGELFF. The CDR3 nucleotides read TGCGCCAGCAGCTTGATGGAGGTCCCCAACACCGGGGAGCTGTTTTTT.

This rearrangement joins TRBV27 to TRBJ2-1; 14 bases align to TRBD2. With V trimmed by 8 bases and J by 8 bases, 5 bases remained unmatched. Germline-derived CDR1 and CDR2 are MNHEY and SMNVEV (reference sequence). CDR3 length: 14 amino acids. The chain's CDR3 is CASGTSGGRHEQFF. For the CDR3, the DNA is TGTGCCAGCGGGACTAGCGGGGGACGGCATGAGCAGTTCTTC.

This clonotype was seen more than once but under ten times. The rearrangement joins TRBV7-2 to TRBJ2-4; a possible D gene is TRBD1 (7 bases). Trimming shortened V by 0 bases and J by 9 bases, and 15 bases separated the two germline ends. This CDR3 spans 15 amino acids. Germline CDR1 is SGHTA and CDR2 is FQGNSA. Here the CDR3 DNA reads TGTGCCAGCAGCTTAGCGCTGGGTCAGGGGGGCATTCAGTACTTC. The encoded protein is CASSLALGQGGIQYF.

Ten or more counts support this clonotype. The V call is TRBV12-3 or TRBV12-4, the J call TRBJ1-3; D gene uncertain. The CDR3 extends over 12 amino acids. V was clipped by 1 base and J by 4 bases, with 2 bases between them. For the CDR3, the DNA is TGTGCCAGCAGTTTAGGAGGAAACACCATATATTTT. As protein: CASSLGGNTIYF.

This clonotype was detected ten times or more. The V and J genes are TRBV4-3 and TRBJ1-6, with D hard to call. Trimming stripped 0 bases from V and 7 bases from J, with 13 bases between. Germline CDR1 reads LGHNA; CDR2 reads YSLEER. The CDR3 length is 16 residues. The CDR3 here is CASSQDFYEENSPLHF. CDR3 sequence (DNA): TGCGCCAGCAGCCAAGATTTTTACGAGGAAAATTCACCCCTCCACTTT.

This clonotype was counted only a few times. This chain joins TRBV20-1 and TRBJ2-6; possible D gene TRBD1, 5 bases. Looked up from germline, CDR1 is DFQATT and CDR2 is SNEGSKA (reference sequence). The V end was cut by 4 bases, the J end by 0 bases, with 7 bases between. CDR3 length equals 14 residues. The CDR3 DNA reads TGCAGTGCTATTGACAGCTCTGGGGCCAACGTCCTGACTTTC. Amino acids: CSAIDSSGANVLTF.

V is TRBV14 and J is TRBJ1-4; D gene uncertain. Germline V lookup: CDR1 SGHDN, CDR2 FVKESK. V dropped 0 bases and J dropped 4 bases, with 6 bases sitting between them. The CDR3 sequence is 14 residues long. The CDR3 spells CASSQETYNEKLFF. The DNA of the CDR3 is TGTGCCAGCAGCCAAGAGACCTATAATGAAAAACTGTTTTTT.

The table lists this clonotype with a few counts. V usage is TRBV6-1 and J usage is TRBJ2-1; no clear D. Germline V CDR1 and CDR2: MNHNS, SASEGT. The CDR3 consists of 15 residues. V was shortened by 5 bases and J by 9 bases, with 20 bases between the two germline ends. The DNA for the CDR3 is TGTGCCAGCAGTCCCGCCCCACCCCGGGTTGGTGAGCAGTTCTTC. The encoded protein is CASSPAPPRVGEQFF.

In its sample, this clonotype was seen many times. V and J are TRBV9 and TRBJ1-1; D gene ambiguous. Germline V lookup: CDR1 SGDLS, CDR2 YYNGEE. The CDR3 covers 15 residues. Trimming shortened V by 3 bases and J by 5 bases, and 17 bases separated the two germline ends. The CDR3 protein is CASSARDVDWTEAFF. DNA for the CDR3: TGTGCCAGCAGCGCGAGAGACGTTGATTGGACTGAAGCTTTCTTT. The whole variable domain, remainder taken from reference TRBV9 and TRBJ1-1, is DSGVTQTPKHLITATGQRVTLRCSPRSGDLSVYWYQQSLDQGLQFLIQYYNGEERAKGNILERFSAQQFPDLHSELNLSSLELGDSALYFCASSARDVDWTEAFFGQGTRLTVV.

This clonotype was detected only a few times. CDR3 amino acids: CASSARDRVYTEAFF. The CDR3 region has the DNA TGTGCCAGCAGCGCCCGGGACAGGGTCTACACTGAAGCTTTCTTT. The V call is TRBV21-1, the J call TRBJ1-1; the DNA was not compared with TRBD1, the D call given in the table. TRBV21-1 is noted as a pseudogene. CDR3 length equals 15 residues.

This clonotype was counted a few times. The chain employs TRBV10-3 and TRBJ2-3, with 12 bases matching TRBD2. This CDR3 spans 16 amino acids. J gave up 0 bases and V 6 bases, and 4 bases lay outside the gene matches. CDR1 and CDR2 (germline): ENHRY, SYGVKD. CDR3 sequence (DNA): TGTGCCATCAGGGCCGGGACTAGCGGGAGCACAGATACGCAGTATTTT. Translation gives CAIRAGTSGSTDTQYF.

This clonotype was seen only a few times. V usage is TRBV5-1 and J usage is TRBJ2-2; D may be TRBD1 (5 bases). V shed 1 base and J shed 5 bases, with 12 bases lying between them. The V gene's germline CDR1 is SGHRS and CDR2 YFSETQ. This CDR3 has 15 residues. CDR3 protein: CASSLTSSGTGELFF. The DNA of the CDR3 is TGCGCCAGCAGCTTGACGAGCTCAGGGACCGGGGAGCTGTTTTTT.

V is TRBV10-3 and J is TRBJ1-1, with D unresolved. Germline CDR1 and CDR2: ENHRY and SYGVKD. V was clipped by 4 bases and J by 3 bases, with 6 bases between them. This CDR3 spans 12 amino acids. In nucleotides, the CDR3 is TGTGCCATCAGTGGGCGGGACACTGAAGCTTTCTTT. As protein: CAISGRDTEAFF.